This TCR beta chain is from a study of vaccination and CD4 T cells after COVID-19. At the level of the study: Participants were given two doses of BNT162b2 or mRNA-1273 vaccine. Ranging from 14 to 241, the interval between dose two and post-vaccine sampling had a median of roughly 10 weeks.

An Oncomine TCR Beta short-read assay was used to sequence the DNA from cultured CD4+ T cells. TCRdb reprocessed the PCR reads via MiXCR and lists one record per CDR3 protein. The sample yields 4,500 or so distinct CDR3 sequences, 20% seen once. Germline trimming cut 6 bases from V and 0 bases from J; bases unmatched to any gene: 1. The CDR3 is 15 amino acids. As to this clonotype: The antigen remains unidentified.

Treatment defined: approximately nine-day PBMC culture with coronavirus spike peptide pools or control peptides (ViraFEST assay). The sequence came from a human donor who had recovered from COVID-19. Sequenced input: CD4+ T cells from blood, cultured in vitro. The gene calls are TRBV12-3 or TRBV12-4 and TRBJ2-7, with 14 bases fitting TRBD2. The chain's CDR3 is CASRGTSGGSYEQYF. The CDR3 bases are TGTGCCAGCAGGGGGACTAGCGGGGGCTCCTACGAGCAGTACTTC.